These 29 T cell receptor beta chains were all obtained from the same sample, sequenced in a study of early T cells in non-severe SARS-CoV-2 infection. TCRdb redid the calling of the 5' RACE reads with MiXCR, one entry per CDR3 protein. The table has tens of thousands of distinct CDR3 sequences, around 6.9% seen once. Sequencing was done on a sample of whole blood. These receptor sequences come from an adult who was a healthcare worker with PCR-confirmed SARS-CoV-2 infection or an uninfected control (not recorded which).

This clonotype was counted ten times or more. The rearrangement uses TRBV10-3 and TRBJ1-1, with 9 positions matching TRBD1. Germline V gene sequence: CDR1 ENHRY, CDR2 SYGVKD. The CDR3 loop spans 12 amino acids. V lost 10 bases and J lost 5; bases outside the gene matches: 5. The CDR3 here is CATGTGLTEAFF. CDR3 coding DNA: TGTGCCACCGGGACAGGGTTAACTGAAGCTTTCTTT.

The gene calls are TRBV7-9 and TRBJ2-7; 9 bases are a match to TRBD1. V was clipped by 8 bases and J by 2 bases; unmatched bases: 4. The CDR3 covers 13 residues. From germline, CDR1 is SEHNR and CDR2 FQNEAQ (reference sequence). The CDR3: CASGTGIPYEQYF. CDR3 in DNA: TGTGCCAGCGGGACAGGGATCCCCTACGAGCAGTACTTC.

This clonotype has just a few counts. The rearrangement uses TRBV27 and TRBJ2-7; TRBD2 aligns across 7 bases. Germline assignment: CDR1 MNHEY and CDR2 SMNVEV (reference sequence). V shed 0 bases and J 2 bases; nucleotides not matched to a gene: 7. The CDR3 runs to 16 residues. DNA for the CDR3: TGTGCCAGCAGTTTATCGGGGGGAGGGTGGCCCTACGAGCAGTACTTC. Protein product: CASSLSGGGWPYEQYF.

This clonotype was recorded many times. The V gene is TRBV7-6, the J gene TRBJ2-7, with D unclear. This CDR3 is built from 15 residues. Per the germline V gene, CDR1 is SGHVS and CDR2 is FNYEAQ. With 0 bases removed from V and 1 base from J, the gap between germline ends came to 10 bases. CDR3 nucleotides: TGTGCCAGCAGCTTAGCCCTTGCAGGATCCTACGAGCAGTACTTC. Translated: CASSLALAGSYEQYF.

This clonotype was counted between two and nine times. The chain has TRBV7-9 and TRBJ1-4; D perhaps matches TRBD1 (6 bases). This CDR3 is built from 16 residues. V shed 5 bases and J shed 5 bases, with 18 bases lying between them. The germline CDR1 and CDR2 sequences are SEHNR and FQNEAQ (reference sequence). CDR3 coding DNA: TGTGCCAGCAGCCCCCAATCACAGGGAGTAAATGAAAAACTGTTTTTT. It encodes CASSPQSQGVNEKLFF.

This clonotype was seen repeatedly, ten times or more. CDR3 in amino acids: CASSPDTEETQYF. The CDR3 DNA reads as TGTGCCAGCAGCCCGGACACGGAAGAGACCCAGTACTTC. The V gene is TRBV6-2 or TRBV6-3, the J gene TRBJ2-5; D is perhaps TRBD1 (5 bases). The CDR3 runs 13 residues. Germline lookup yields CDR1 MNHEY and CDR2 SVGEGT. V was clipped by 6 bases and J by 3 bases, with 11 bases between them.

The chain combines TRBV5-1 with TRBJ2-5, with D hard to call. The CDR3 loop spans 14 amino acids. Trimming left V 7 bases short and J 2 bases short, with 15 bases between. Per germline, CDR1 SGHRS and CDR2 YFSETQ. CDR3 nucleotides: TGCGCCAGCTCCTTAGGGCGGCCTCAAGAGACCCAGTACTTC. Translated: CASSLGRPQETQYF.

The V call is TRBV10-1, the J call TRBJ2-7; weak D call: TRBD2 (6 bases). CDR1 is WNHNN and CDR2 is SYGVQD in the germline V gene (reference sequence). Deletions cut 0 bases from V and 7 bases from J, with 13 bases between. This CDR3 is 14 amino acids long. In DNA form, the CDR3 reads TGCGCCAGCAGTGAGTCGGTAGCGGCGGGAGAGCAGTACTTC. Protein sequence: CASSESVAAGEQYF.

This clonotype turned up a few times. The V and J genes are TRBV9 and TRBJ1-3; D gene ambiguous. The CDR3 extends over 16 amino acids. Germline loops: CDR1 SGDLS, CDR2 YYNGEE. The V and J ends lost 3 bases and 0 bases respectively, with 13 bases between them. The chain's CDR3 is CASSEDPSPSGNTIYF. In nucleotides, the CDR3 is TGTGCCAGCAGCGAGGACCCTTCACCCTCTGGAAACACCATATATTTT.

The V and J genes are TRBV20-1 and TRBJ2-7, with TRBD2 matching over 11 bases. Germline V gene lookup returns CDR1 DFQATT and CDR2 SNEGSKA (reference sequence). V trimming: 1 base; J trimming: 10 bases; junction bases outside the gene matches: 3. The CDR3 is made up of 12 amino acids. The CDR3 DNA is TGCAGTGCTAGAGTACTAGCGGGGGAACAGTACTTC. Its translation: CSARVLAGEQYF.

This clonotype occurred a few times. This chain uses TRBV10-3 with TRBJ1-1, with D tentatively TRBD1 (5 bases). CDR1 is ENHRY, CDR2 SYGVKD, per germline. V was cut by 0 bases and J by 1 base, with 18 bases left in between. The CDR3 totals 18 residues. CDR3 residues: CAISESGGRGTANTEAFF. The CDR3 DNA reads as TGTGCCATCAGTGAGTCAGGTGGGCGGGGGACGGCGAACACTGAAGCTTTCTTT.

This clonotype was seen repeatedly, ten times or more. The chain links TRBV15 to TRBJ2-3, with a tentative D call TRBD1 (5 bases). The CDR3 contains 17 residues. Per the germline V gene, CDR1 is LNHNV and CDR2 is YYDKDF (reference sequence). Trimming removed 0 bases at V and 1 base at J, with 14 bases between. This CDR3 is CATSRDAAGIGTDTQYF. The CDR3 DNA follows: TGTGCCACCAGCAGAGACGCCGCAGGGATAGGCACAGATACGCAGTATTTT.

This clonotype appeared many times. This rearrangement joins TRBV10-3 to TRBJ1-1; TRBD1 matches at 8 bases. Germline values: CDR1 ENHRY, CDR2 SYGVKD. The CDR3 spans 16 residues. V shed 2 bases, J shed 0 bases, and the junction held 5 bases outside the gene matches. The CDR3: CAISEVGTGMNTEAFF. The CDR3 nucleotides read TGTGCCATCAGTGAGGTCGGGACAGGCATGAACACTGAAGCTTTCTTT.

This clonotype was detected ten times or more. V and J are TRBV20-1 and TRBJ2-7; TRBD2 is a possible D gene (5 bases). The CDR3 is made up of 14 amino acids. Germline V CDR1 and CDR2: DFQATT, SNEGSKA (reference sequence). V was clipped by 0 bases and J by 2 bases, with 11 bases between them. The CDR3 coding sequence is TGCAGTGCTAGAGATCAGTGGCGGGCCTACGAGCAGTACTTC. Its translation: CSARDQWRAYEQYF.

This clonotype was recorded many times. The rearrangement uses TRBV2 and TRBJ2-3, with a tentative D call TRBD2 (6 bases). CDR3 size: 15 residues. In germline, CDR1 is SNHLY, CDR2 FYNNEI. V gave up 3 bases and J gave up 2 bases, with 12 bases separating them. The CDR3 sequence: CASSDPRGFTDTQYF. The CDR3, as DNA: TGTGCCAGCAGTGACCCACGGGGGTTCACAGATACGCAGTATTTT. Drawing the rest from reference TRBV2 and TRBJ2-3, the complete variable domain is EPEVTQTPSHQVTQMGQEVILRCVPISNHLYFYWYRQILGQKVEFLVSFYNNEISEKSEIFDDQFSVERPDGSNFTLKIRSTKLEDSAMYFCASSDPRGFTDTQYFGPGTRLTVL.

Ten or more counts support this clonotype. The chain is built from TRBV20-1 and TRBJ1-4; no clear D. The V and J ends lost 3 bases and 3 bases respectively, with 8 bases between them. Germline loops: CDR1 DFQATT, CDR2 SNEGSKA (reference sequence). The CDR3 length is 13 residues. CDR3: CSASWASNEKLFF. The CDR3 nucleotides read TGCAGTGCTAGTTGGGCCTCTAATGAAAAACTGTTTTTT.

CDR3 nucleotide sequence: TGTGCCAGCAGCTTGGGCGGACAGGGGAGCGCCTACGAGCAGTACTTC. The encoded protein is CASSLGGQGSAYEQYF. This sequence joins TRBV7-2 and TRBJ2-7, with 9 bases lining up with TRBD1. This CDR3 is 16 amino acids long. Germline values: CDR1 SGHTA, CDR2 FQGNSA. Trimming cost V 3 bases and J 2 bases; bases outside gene matches: 8.

This clonotype was seen ten or more times. This chain uses TRBV7-2 with TRBJ2-3; 10 bases map to TRBD2. This CDR3 contains 17 residues. After removal of 5 bases from V and 5 bases from J, the junction contained 13 bases not matched to a gene. From germline, CDR1 is SGHTA and CDR2 FQGNSA. CDR3 region: CASSARRGAGGEDTQYF. In DNA, the CDR3 is TGTGCCAGCAGCGCCCGACGAGGAGCGGGGGGGGAAGATACGCAGTATTTT. Full variable domain (rest looked up from reference TRBV7-2 and TRBJ2-3): GAGVSQSPSNKVTEKGKDVELRCDPISGHTALYWYRQSLGQGLEFLIYFQGNSAPDKSGLPSDRFSAERTGGSVSTLTIQRTQQEDSAVYLCASSARRGAGGEDTQYFGPGTRLTVL.

The gene calls are TRBV5-5 and TRBJ2-2, with 8 positions matching TRBD1. After removal of 3 bases from V and 6 bases from J, the junction contained 7 bases not matched to a gene. The CDR3 is 15 amino acids. In germline, CDR1 is SGHKS, CDR2 YYEKEE (reference sequence). For the CDR3, the DNA is TGTGCCAGCAGCTCGGACAGGGAAAGGGCCGGGGAGCTGTTTTTT. It translates to CASSSDRERAGELFF.

This chain uses TRBV12-3 or TRBV12-4 with TRBJ2-5; 7 nucleotides line up with TRBD2. The CDR3 is 14 residues long. The V and J ends lost 4 bases and 4 bases, in that order; junction bases with no gene match: 6. The CDR3 nucleotides read TGTGCCAGCAGTTCGACGACTAGCCCAGAGACCCAGTACTTC. Translating it yields CASSSTTSPETQYF.

This clonotype came up many times. The chain couples TRBV6-6 to TRBJ1-3; D unclear. Trimming took 7 bases from V and 3 from J, leaving 7 bases between them. The CDR3 length is 12 residues. Germline lookup yields CDR1 MNHNY and CDR2 SVGAGI (reference sequence). The CDR3, as DNA: TGTGCCAGCACCCCCCATGGAAACACCATATATTTT. Residues: CASTPHGNTIYF.

This clonotype was found many times. V and J are TRBV5-1 and TRBJ1-5; tentative D call: TRBD1 (5 bases). Germline CDR1 reads SGHRS; CDR2 reads YFSETQ. The CDR3 is made up of 13 amino acids. Trimming took 5 bases from V and 2 from J, leaving 8 bases between them. CDR3 DNA: TGCGCCAGCAGGAGAGGGGGCAATCAGCCCCAGCATTTT. Its translation is CASRRGGNQPQHF.

This clonotype was observed many times. The chain has TRBV7-8 and TRBJ1-5, with a tentative D call TRBD1 (5 bases). Trimming removed 1 base from V and 5 bases from J, with 15 bases in between. The germline V gene has CDR1 SGHVS and CDR2 FQNEAQ. The CDR3 is made up of 16 amino acids. The CDR3 loop reads CASSLGSRAGHQPQHF. In DNA, the CDR3 is TGTGCCAGCAGCTTAGGAAGCAGGGCGGGCCATCAGCCCCAGCATTTT. Full variable domain (remainder filled in from reference TRBV7-8 and TRBJ1-5): GAGVSQSPRYKVAKRGQDVALRCDPISGHVSLFWYQQALGQGPEFLTYFQNEAQLDKSGLPSDRFFAERPEGSVSTLKIQRTQQEDSAVYLCASSLGSRAGHQPQHFGDGTRLSIL.

A few counts support this clonotype. This chain uses TRBV12-5 with TRBJ2-4; D is perhaps TRBD2 (5 bases). The V end lost 6 bases, the J end lost 0 bases, and 12 bases lay between the germline ends. Germline V gene data show CDR1 as LGHNT and CDR2 as FRNRAP. The CDR3 length is 15 residues. The CDR3 is CASGPPGVAKNIQYF. CDR3 in DNA: TGTGCTAGTGGCCCGCCCGGGGTAGCCAAAAACATTCAGTACTTC.

There are many counts of this clonotype. The chain employs TRBV12-3 or TRBV12-4 and TRBJ2-1; D gene unclear. The CDR3 covers 15 residues. Between the trimmed V and J ends, which lost 7 bases and 1 base, there was a span of 14 bases. The CDR3 loop is CASTSVVESYNEQFF. In DNA, the CDR3 is TGTGCCAGCACCTCCGTAGTGGAGTCCTACAATGAGCAGTTCTTC.

This clonotype was seen only a few times. This sequence joins TRBV11-3 and TRBJ1-1; D is unresolved. The germline CDR1 and CDR2 sequences are SGHNT and YENEEA. The CDR3 runs 14 residues. V was clipped by 4 bases and J by 1 base, with 10 bases between them. CDR3 DNA sequence: TGTGCCAGCAGCTCTAGACACGGGAACACTGAAGCTTTCTTT. Its protein is CASSSRHGNTEAFF.

A remark on this clonotype: The junction differs from germline at one of its ends, possibly a read error. The V call is TRBV11-3, the J call TRBJ1-1; a possible D gene is TRBD1 (6 bases). The CDR3 runs 13 residues. Germline values: CDR1 SGHNT, CDR2 YENEEA. As DNA, the CDR3 is TGTGCCAGCAGCGTAAACAGGGACACTGAAGTTTTCTTT. Amino acid sequence: CASSVNRDTEVFF.

The table lists this clonotype with many counts. The chain couples TRBV2 to TRBJ1-4; D is ambiguous. The V end lost 6 bases, the J end lost 1 base, and 12 bases lay between the germline ends. From germline, CDR1 is SNHLY and CDR2 FYNNEI. The CDR3 is 15 amino acids. This CDR3 reads CASREPGGTNEKLFF. DNA for the CDR3: TGTGCCAGCAGGGAGCCCGGAGGAACTAATGAAAAACTGTTTTTT.

The rearrangement links TRBV2 to TRBJ1-2; the D gene is possibly TRBD1 (5 bases). With 6 bases removed from V and 4 bases from J, the gap between germline ends came to 12 bases. This CDR3 is 13 amino acids long. CDR1 is SNHLY and CDR2 is FYNNEI in the germline V gene. The CDR3 DNA is TGTGCCAGCAGAACCGGGGGACTCTATGGCTACACCTTC. This translates into CASRTGGLYGYTF.